This T cell receptor (beta chain) was identified in a study of cytomegalovirus exposure and HLA in healthy donors. General study results and limits: It emerged from a later analysis that several of the most significant clusters appeared to be linked to common viral pathogens. Researchers reportedly found TCR beta sequences accurately predicted most subjects' HLA-A and HLA-B alleles.

Trimming cost V 3 bases and J 0 bases, with 19 bases left between them. Germline CDR1 reads SGDLS; CDR2 reads YYNGEE. The CDR3 consists of 18 residues. Use of 60 Vbeta and 13 Jbeta primers characterized the PCR. The repertoire was sequenced with immunoSEQ multiplex PCR; TCRdb's copy has only in-frame clones and lacks some. This sample carries 65,000 to 90,000 clones, roughly 77% of them seen once, and the ten largest clones take around 4.3%. With respect to this clone: The antigen is undetermined.

The sample comprised PBMCs. The TCR comes from a man aged 55 to 70 in good health and CMV-seronegative. The chain carries TRBV9 and TRBJ1-5, with TRBD1 as a possible D gene (6 bases). CDR3 DNA: TGTGCCAGCAGCGACTCAACGGGGGGGCACAATAGCAATCAGCCCCAGCATTTT. Its protein product is CASSDSTGGHNSNQPQHF.